Listed below are T cell receptor beta chains from one sample, sequenced in a study of blood T cell repertoires in COVID-19. Measured with immunoSEQ multiplex PCR; TCRdb has only the in-frame clones, and not every one. The sample consists of 100,000 to 150,000 clones, approximately 68% of them appearing once. Input material: peripheral blood. The receptors were gathered from a woman in her seventies with acute or convalescent COVID-19. Each CDR3 is given with its conserved first and last residue. A D gene is named only where the DNA matches it firmly. Clone size appears in some rows only: once, few, many, or a class for an expanded clone.

D	V	J	size	CDR3	DNA
TRBD1	TRBV7-9	TRBJ2-1	NA	CASSLTGDRAMGEQFF	TGTGCCAGCAGCTTAACGGGTGACAGGGCGATGGGGGAGCAGTTCTTC
NA	TRBV6-5	TRBJ2-7	NA	CASSYSLYEQYF	TGTGCCAGCAGTTACTCCCTGTACGAGCAGTACTTC
TRBD1	TRBV7-2	TRBJ1-2	NA	CASSSTGDLYGYTF	TGTGCCAGCAGCTCAACAGGGGACCTCTATGGCTACACCTTC
NA	TRBV6-2/TRBV6-3	TRBJ2-1	NA	CASSYSDSRNEQFF	TGTGCCAGCAGTTACTCGGACAGCCGGAATGAGCAGTTCTTC
NA	TRBV5-1	TRBJ1-4	NA	CASSIGQSGIEKLFF	TGCGCCAGCAGCATAGGACAGTCGGGCATTGAAAAACTGTTTTTT
TRBD1	TRBV5-4	TRBJ1-5	NA	CASSSGGGSNQPQHF	TGTGCCAGCAGCTCAGGGGGCGGTAGCAATCAGCCCCAGCATTTT
NA	TRBV28	TRBJ2-7	few	CASSAYWQGSYEQYF	TGTGCCAGCAGCGCCTATTGGCAGGGTAGTTACGAGCAGTACTTC
TRBD1	TRBV15	TRBJ1-5	NA	CATSREGQGRGISNQPQHF	TGTGCCACCAGCAGAGAGGGACAGGGGAGAGGGATAAGCAATCAGCCCCAGCATTTT
NA	TRBV7-9	TRBJ2-6	once	CASSSRGGAGGANVLTF	TGTGCCAGCAGCTCCCGAGGAGGGGCGGGCGGGGCCAACGTCCTGACTTTC
NA	TRBV18	TRBJ1-2	NA	CASSRAAQANYGYTF	TGTGCCAGCTCACGAGCGGCCCAGGCGAACTATGGCTACACCTTC
NA	TRBV4-1	TRBJ2-2	NA	CASSQRNSPNTGELFF	TGCGCCAGCAGCCAACGTAACAGCCCTAACACCGGGGAGCTGTTTTTT
TRBD1	TRBV28	TRBJ1-5	NA	CASSTTKGQGINQPQHF	TGTGCCAGCAGTACCACCAAGGGACAGGGCATCAATCAGCCCCAGCATTTT
TRBD1	TRBV6-5	TRBJ1-6	few	CASSTGQGGSPLHF	TGTGCCAGCAGCACGGGACAGGGAGGTTCACCCCTCCACTTT
NA	TRBV28	TRBJ2-7	NA	CASSLPPSYEQYF	TGTGCCAGCAGTCTCCCCCCCAGCTACGAGCAGTACTTC
TRBD1	TRBV7-2	TRBJ1-1	once	CASSSRQGPSVGFF	TGTGCCAGCAGCTCAAGACAGGGACCCTCAGTTGGTTTCTTT
TRBD1	TRBV13	TRBJ1-1	NA	CASSPDRGLNTEAFF	TGTGCCAGCAGCCCGGACAGGGGACTAAACACTGAAGCTTTCTTT
NA	TRBV19	TRBJ2-7	NA	CASSPSRWTPNSYEQYF	TGTGCCAGTAGTCCCTCTCGTTGGACACCCAACTCCTACGAGCAGTACTTC
TRBD1	TRBV5-4	TRBJ1-1	NA	CASSEGQGVGKDTEAFF	TGTGCCAGCAGCGAGGGACAGGGGGTCGGTAAGGACACTGAAGCTTTCTTT
NA	TRBV30	TRBJ2-7	NA	CAWSGQSYEQYF	TGTGCCTGGAGTGGACAGTCATACGAGCAGTACTTC
NA	TRBV7-2	TRBJ1-6	few	CASSLGTENSPLHF	TGTGCCAGCAGCTTAGGGACAGAGAATTCACCCCTCCACTTT
TRBD2	TRBV19	TRBJ2-5	NA	CASSTGLAGGKETQYF	TGTGCCAGTAGTACGGGACTAGCGGGAGGTAAAGAGACCCAGTACTTC
NA	TRBV29-1	TRBJ1-4	NA	CSVQGSNEKLFF	TGCAGCGTTCAGGGTAGCAACGAAAAACTGTTTTTT
TRBD1	TRBV5-4	TRBJ1-2	NA	CASSLVDRGHTF	TGTGCCAGCAGCTTGGTCGACAGGGGGCACACCTTC
TRBD2	TRBV11-2	TRBJ2-7	NA	CASSHTSGQIYEQYF	TGTGCCAGCAGCCACACTAGCGGGCAAATTTACGAGCAGTACTTC
NA	TRBV12-3/TRBV12-4	TRBJ2-3	NA	CASSLGDLQYF	TGTGCCAGCAGTTTAGGGGACTTGCAGTATTTT
NA	TRBV19	TRBJ1-1	many	CASSTSSRGTEAFF	TGTGCCAGTAGTACCTCCTCCAGGGGAACTGAAGCTTTCTTT
TRBD1	TRBV5-4	TRBJ1-1	NA	CASSSSKGQFEAFF	TGTGCCAGCAGCTCATCTAAGGGACAGTTTGAAGCTTTCTTT
NA	TRBV11-2	TRBJ1-6	few	CASSLGGKNSPLHF	TGTGCCAGCAGCTTAGGAGGGAAGAATTCACCCCTCCACTTT
NA	TRBV10-3	TRBJ1-2	few	CAISPDGGYGYTF	TGTGCCATCAGCCCGGACGGAGGCTACGGCTACACCTTC
NA	TRBV5-6	TRBJ1-2	NA	CASSLGQPNYGYTF	TGTGCCAGCAGCTTGGGACAGCCTAACTATGGCTACACCTTC
TRBD2	TRBV9	TRBJ2-3	NA	CASSVSGTSGRWADTQYF	TGTGCCAGCAGCGTATCCGGGACTAGCGGGAGATGGGCAGATACGCAGTATTTT
TRBD2	TRBV6-4	TRBJ2-1	medium-sized	CASSKTSGGQDEQFF	TGTGCCAGCAGTAAGACTAGCGGGGGTCAGGATGAGCAGTTCTTC
NA	TRBV11-2	TRBJ2-2	NA	CASSRRGNTGELFF	TGTGCCAGCAGTCGTCGGGGAAACACCGGGGAGCTGTTTTTT
TRBD1	TRBV6-5	TRBJ2-7	NA	CASSSRTGSYEQYF	TGTGCCAGCAGTTCAAGGACAGGGTCCTACGAGCAGTACTTC
TRBD2	TRBV6-4	TRBJ2-5	NA	CASSELAGGGQETQYF	TGTGCCAGCAGTGAATTAGCGGGGGGTGGACAAGAGACCCAGTACTTC
NA	TRBV5-1	TRBJ2-5	NA	CASSRTVQETQYF	TGCGCCAGCAGCCGGACAGTCCAAGAGACCCAGTACTTC
NA	TRBV24-1	TRBJ2-1	NA	CATSEGGSRDEQFF	TGTGCCACCAGTGAGGGTGGTTCGAGGGATGAGCAGTTCTTC
NA	TRBV24-1	TRBJ2-7	once	CATSDENYEQYF	TGTGCCACCAGTGATGAGAACTACGAGCAGTACTTC
NA	TRBV29-1	TRBJ2-2	NA	CSTGGVSNTGELFF	TGCAGCACTGGGGGCGTCTCGAACACCGGGGAGCTGTTTTTT
NA	TRBV2	TRBJ1-5	many	CASSRGNQPQHF	TGTGCCAGCAGTAGGGGAAATCAGCCCCAGCATTTT
NA	TRBV2	TRBJ2-3	NA	CASRVSPDTQYF	TGTGCCAGCAGGGTGAGCCCAGATACGCAGTATTTT
NA	TRBV28	TRBJ1-5	once	CVLISGGQPQHF	TGTGTCCTTATCTCGGGAGGGCAGCCCCAGCATTTT
TRBD1	TRBV24-1	TRBJ2-5	once	CATSAPGGETQYF	TGTGCCACCAGCGCCCCAGGGGGCGAGACCCAGTACTTC
TRBD1	TRBV7-2	TRBJ2-5	NA	CASSFHGTGGDDETQYF	TGTGCCAGCAGCTTCCACGGGACAGGGGGCGATGACGAGACCCAGTACTTC
TRBD1	TRBV9	TRBJ1-4	NA	CASSVGGQGNEKLFF	TGTGCCAGCAGCGTAGGGGGACAGGGGAATGAAAAACTGTTTTTT
NA	TRBV5-6	TRBJ2-5	NA	CASSYTGREETQYF	TGTGCCAGCAGCTACACAGGGAGGGAAGAGACCCAGTACTTC